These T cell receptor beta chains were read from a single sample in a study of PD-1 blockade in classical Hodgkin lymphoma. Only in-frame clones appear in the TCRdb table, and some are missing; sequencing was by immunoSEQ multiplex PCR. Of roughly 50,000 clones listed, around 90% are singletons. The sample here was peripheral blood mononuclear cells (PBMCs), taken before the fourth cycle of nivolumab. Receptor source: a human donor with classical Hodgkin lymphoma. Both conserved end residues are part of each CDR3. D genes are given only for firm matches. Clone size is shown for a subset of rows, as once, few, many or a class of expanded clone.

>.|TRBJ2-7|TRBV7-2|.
CASSLDYNYEQYF
TGTGCCAGCAGCCTAGACTACAACTACGAGCAGTACTTC
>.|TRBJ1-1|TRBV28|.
CASTGFEAEAFF
TGTGCCAGCACAGGTTTTGAGGCTGAAGCTTTCTTT
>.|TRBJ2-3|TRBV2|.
CARREAPDTQYF
TGTGCTAGGAGGGAGGCCCCAGATACGCAGTATTTT
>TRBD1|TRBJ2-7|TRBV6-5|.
CASSYSSGTGEEQYF
TGTGCCAGCAGTTACTCGAGTGGGACAGGGGAGGAGCAGTACTTC
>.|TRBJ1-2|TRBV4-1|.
CASSQDLSRGTGYTF
TGCGCCAGCAGCCAAGATTTAAGTAGGGGGACCGGCTACACCTTC
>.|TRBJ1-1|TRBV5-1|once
CASSLVGVSTEAFF
TGCGCCAGCAGCTTGGTTGGGGTAAGCACTGAAGCTTTCTTT
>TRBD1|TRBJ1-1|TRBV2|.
CASSLRTGGNTEAFF
TGTGCCAGCAGCCTAAGGACAGGGGGGAACACTGAAGCTTTCTTT
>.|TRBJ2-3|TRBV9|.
CASSRWVGGTDTQYF
TGTGCCAGCAGCCGTTGGGTGGGAGGCACAGATACGCAGTATTTT
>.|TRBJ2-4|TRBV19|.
CASSGPRGAKNIQYF
TGTGCCAGTAGTGGACCCAGGGGAGCCAAAAACATTCAGTACTTC
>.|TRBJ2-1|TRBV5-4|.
CASSLGVSSYNEQFF
TGTGCCAGCAGCTTAGGCGTAAGCTCCTACAATGAGCAGTTCTTC
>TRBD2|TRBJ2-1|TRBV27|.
CASSRRGYVTSGSNEQFF
TGTGCCAGCAGTCGAAGGGGGTATGTGACTAGCGGATCCAATGAGCAGTTCTTC
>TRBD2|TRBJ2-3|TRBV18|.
CASSPGLAGVIVADTQYF
TGTGCCAGCTCACCGGGACTAGCGGGAGTGATTGTTGCAGATACGCAGTATTTT
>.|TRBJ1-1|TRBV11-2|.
CASSLVPGPNTEAFF
TGTGCCAGCAGCTTAGTTCCGGGACCTAACACTGAAGCTTTCTTT
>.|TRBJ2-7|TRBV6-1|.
CASSERFREQYF
TGTGCCAGCAGTGAACGGTTTCGCGAGCAGTACTTC
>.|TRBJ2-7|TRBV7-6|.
CASSFRAHRVEWAYEQYF
TGTGCCAGCAGCTTCAGAGCCCACAGGGTTGAGTGGGCCTACGAGCAGTACTTC
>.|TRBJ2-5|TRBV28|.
CASDNGGTQYF
TGTGCCAGCGACAACGGGGGGACCCAGTACTTC
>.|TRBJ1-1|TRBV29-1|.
CSVGAGALFSNTEAFF
TGCAGCGTCGGAGCCGGGGCTCTTTTTTCCAACACTGAAGCTTTCTTT
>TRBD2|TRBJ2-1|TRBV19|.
CASSIGLAGGPRNEQFF
TGTGCCAGTAGTATCGGTCTAGCGGGAGGGCCCAGAAATGAGCAGTTCTTC
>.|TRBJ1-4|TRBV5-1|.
CASSLNGLNEKLFF
TGCGCCAGCAGCTTGAACGGACTCAATGAAAAACTGTTTTTT
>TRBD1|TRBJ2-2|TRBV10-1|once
CASSAGQGRWQLFF
TGCGCCAGCAGTGCGGGACAGGGCCGGTGGCAGCTGTTTTTT
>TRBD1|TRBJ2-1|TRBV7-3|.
CASSLRVKQGNNEQFF
TGTGCCAGCAGCTTAAGGGTCAAACAGGGGAACAATGAGCAGTTCTTC
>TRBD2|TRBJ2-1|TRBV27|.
CASRETDTRLAGGRYNEQFF
TGTGCCAGCAGAGAGACCGATACTCGTTTAGCGGGAGGGCGGTACAATGAGCAGTTCTTC
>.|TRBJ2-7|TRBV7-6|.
CASSPLGGLSYEQYF
TGTGCCAGCAGCCCTCTGGGCGGCCTCTCCTACGAGCAGTACTTC
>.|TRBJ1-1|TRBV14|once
CASSQGPNTEAFF
TGTGCCAGCAGCCAAGGACCGAACACTGAAGCTTTCTTT
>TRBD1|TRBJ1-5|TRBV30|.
CAWSVGVFTGGGYSNQPQHF
TGTGCCTGGAGTGTCGGAGTATTTACAGGGGGAGGTTATAGCAATCAGCCCCAGCATTTT
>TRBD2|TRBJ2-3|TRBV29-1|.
CSVGVSGRTDTQYF
TGCAGCGTTGGGGTTAGCGGGAGAACAGATACGCAGTATTTT
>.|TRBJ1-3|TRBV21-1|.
CASSTCGDTLNSGNTIYF
TGTGCCAGCAGCACCTGCGGGGACACGCTTAACTCTGGAAACACCATATATTTT
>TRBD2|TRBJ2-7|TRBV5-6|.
CASSWEGEQYF
TGTGCCAGCAGCTGGGAGGGTGAGCAGTACTTC
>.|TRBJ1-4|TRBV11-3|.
CASSLRGRLNEKLFF
TGTGCCAGCAGCTTAAGGGGGAGACTTAATGAAAAACTGTTTTTT
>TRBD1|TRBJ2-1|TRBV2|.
CASPGQGAGNEQFF
TGTGCCAGCCCCGGACAGGGGGCGGGGAATGAGCAGTTCTTC
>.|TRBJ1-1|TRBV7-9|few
CASSPQGMTEAFF
TGTGCCAGCAGCCCCCAGGGTATGACTGAAGCTTTCTTT
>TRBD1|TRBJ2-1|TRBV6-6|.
CASSGQGGSYNEQFF
TGTGCCAGCAGTGGACAGGGGGGATCCTACAATGAGCAGTTCTTC
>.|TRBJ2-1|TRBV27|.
CASSPRTAYNEQFF
TGTGCCAGCAGTCCACGGACAGCCTACAATGAGCAGTTCTTC
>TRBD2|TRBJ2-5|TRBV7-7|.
CASSLGTSGSLASETQYF
TGTGCTAGCAGCCTAGGGACTAGCGGGAGCCTGGCCTCAGAGACCCAGTACTTC
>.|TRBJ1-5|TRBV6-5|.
CASSSSRGFQPQHF
TGTGCCAGCAGTTCTAGCAGGGGTTTTCAGCCCCAGCATTTT
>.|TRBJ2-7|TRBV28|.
CASSSADFNEQYF
TGTGCCAGCAGTTCGGCAGACTTCAACGAGCAGTACTTC
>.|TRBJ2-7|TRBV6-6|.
CASSYGGRGSYEQYF
TGTGCCAGCAGTTATGGTGGTAGGGGAAGCTACGAGCAGTACTTC
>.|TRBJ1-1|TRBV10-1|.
CASSGKGHLENTEAFF
TGCGCCAGCAGTGGAAAGGGACATCTGGAAAACACTGAAGCTTTCTTT
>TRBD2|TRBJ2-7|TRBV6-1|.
CASRPSGLTYEQYF
TGTGCCAGTAGGCCTAGCGGCCTTACCTACGAGCAGTACTTC
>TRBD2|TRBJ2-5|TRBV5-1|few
CASSSASGRAETQYF
TGCGCCAGCAGCTCGGCTAGCGGGAGAGCGGAGACCCAGTACTTC
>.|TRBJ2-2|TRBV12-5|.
CASGLTATANTGELFF
TGTGCTAGTGGTTTAACAGCGACTGCGAACACCGGGGAGCTGTTTTTT
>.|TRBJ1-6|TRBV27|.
CASKALWNSPLHF
TGTGCCAGCAAGGCGCTCTGGAATTCACCCCTCCACTTT
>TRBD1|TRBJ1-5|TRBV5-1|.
CASSSNRDRQHINQPQHF
TGCGCCAGCAGCTCAAACCGGGACAGGCAACATATCAATCAGCCCCAGCATTTT
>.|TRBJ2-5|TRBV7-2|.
CASTPAADERPQYF
TGTGCCAGCACCCCCGCTGCAGACGAGAGGCCCCAGTACTTC
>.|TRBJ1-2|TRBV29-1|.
CSVADRLGGYTF
TGCAGCGTGGCTGACAGGCTGGGGGGCTACACCTTC
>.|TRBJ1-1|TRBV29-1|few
CSVENTGRVNTEAFF
TGCAGCGTTGAGAATACGGGGCGAGTGAACACTGAAGCTTTCTTT
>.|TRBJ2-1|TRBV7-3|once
CASSPAGALGNEQFF
TGTGCCAGCAGCCCCGCCGGGGCCCTCGGCAATGAGCAGTTCTTC
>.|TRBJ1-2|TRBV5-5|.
CASSLEVSYGYTF
TGTGCCAGCAGCTTGGAGGTTTCCTACGGCTACACCTTC
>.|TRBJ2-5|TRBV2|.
CASNEGELQETQYF
TGTGCCAGCAATGAAGGAGAATTACAAGAGACCCAGTACTTC
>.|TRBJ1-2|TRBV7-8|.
CASSLAPGNYGYTF
TGTGCCAGCAGCTTAGCCCCAGGGAACTATGGCTACACCTTC
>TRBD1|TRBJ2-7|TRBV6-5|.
CASSPDRDEQYF
TGTGCCAGCAGCCCGGACAGGGACGAGCAGTACTTC
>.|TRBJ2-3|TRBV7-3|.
CASSFEGGPTDTQYF
TGTGCCAGCAGCTTTGAAGGGGGACCCACAGATACGCAGTATTTT
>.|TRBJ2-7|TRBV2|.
CASSEATGVYEQYF
TGTGCCAGCAGTGAAGCGACAGGTGTCTACGAGCAGTACTTC